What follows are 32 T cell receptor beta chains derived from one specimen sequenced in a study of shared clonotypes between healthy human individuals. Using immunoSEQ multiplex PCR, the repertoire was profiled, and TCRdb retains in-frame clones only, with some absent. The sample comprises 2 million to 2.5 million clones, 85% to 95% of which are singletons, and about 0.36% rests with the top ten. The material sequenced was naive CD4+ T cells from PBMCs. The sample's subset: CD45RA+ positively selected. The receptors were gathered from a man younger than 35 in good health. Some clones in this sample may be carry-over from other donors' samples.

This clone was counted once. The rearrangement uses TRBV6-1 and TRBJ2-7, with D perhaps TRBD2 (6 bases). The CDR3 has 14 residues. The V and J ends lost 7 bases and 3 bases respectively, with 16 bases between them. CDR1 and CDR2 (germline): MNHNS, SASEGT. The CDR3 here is CASISGTGIYEQYF. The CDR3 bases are TGTGCCAGCATATCCGGGACTGGGATCTACGAGCAGTACTTC.

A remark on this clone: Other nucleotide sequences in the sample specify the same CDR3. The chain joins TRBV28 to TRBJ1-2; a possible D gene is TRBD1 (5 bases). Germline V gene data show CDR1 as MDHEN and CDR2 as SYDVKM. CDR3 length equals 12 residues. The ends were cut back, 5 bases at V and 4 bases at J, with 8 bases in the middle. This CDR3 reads CASSAGGYGYTF. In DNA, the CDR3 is TGTGCCAGCAGTGCCGGGGGCTATGGCTACACCTTC.

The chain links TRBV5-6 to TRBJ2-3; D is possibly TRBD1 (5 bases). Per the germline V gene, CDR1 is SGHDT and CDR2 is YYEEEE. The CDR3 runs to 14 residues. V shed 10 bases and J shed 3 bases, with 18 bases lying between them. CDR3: CAGWVQGRTDTQYF. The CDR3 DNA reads TGTGCCGGCTGGGTCCAGGGCCGAACAGATACGCAGTATTTT. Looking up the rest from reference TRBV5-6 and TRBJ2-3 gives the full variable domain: DAGVTQSPTHLIKTRGQQVTLRCSPKSGHDTVSWYQQALGQGPQFIFQYYEEEERQRGNFPDRFSGHQFPNYSSELNVNALLLGDSALYLCAGWVQGRTDTQYFGPGTRLTVL.

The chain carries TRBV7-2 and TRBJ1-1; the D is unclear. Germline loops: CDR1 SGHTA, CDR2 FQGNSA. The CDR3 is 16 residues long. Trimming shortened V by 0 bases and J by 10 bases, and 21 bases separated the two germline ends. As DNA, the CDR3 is TGTGCCAGCAGCTTAGCGCCCCCTACGACGGGCGGGGTAGCTTTCTTT. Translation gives CASSLAPPTTGGVAFF.

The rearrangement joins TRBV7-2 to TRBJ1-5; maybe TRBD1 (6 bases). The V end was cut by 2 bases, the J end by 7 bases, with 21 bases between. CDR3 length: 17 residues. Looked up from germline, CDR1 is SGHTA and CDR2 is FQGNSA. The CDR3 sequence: CASSLSLRGAGVQPQHF. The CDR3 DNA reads TGTGCCAGCAGCTTAAGTTTGAGAGGGGCAGGGGTCCAGCCCCAGCATTTT.

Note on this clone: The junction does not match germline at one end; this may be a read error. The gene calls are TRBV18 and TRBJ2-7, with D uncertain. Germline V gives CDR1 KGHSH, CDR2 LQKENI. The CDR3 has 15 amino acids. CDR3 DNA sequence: TGTGCCAGCTCTTACGCTGGTGGTGCCTCCTCCGAGCAGTACTTC. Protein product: CASSYAGGASSEQYF.

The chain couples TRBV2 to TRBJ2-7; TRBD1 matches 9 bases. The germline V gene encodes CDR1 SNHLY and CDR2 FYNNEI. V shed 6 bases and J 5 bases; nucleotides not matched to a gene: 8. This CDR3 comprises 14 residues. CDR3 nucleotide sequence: TGTGCCAGCAGATCCGGGACAGGGTCGAACGAGCAGTACTTC. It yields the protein CASRSGTGSNEQYF.

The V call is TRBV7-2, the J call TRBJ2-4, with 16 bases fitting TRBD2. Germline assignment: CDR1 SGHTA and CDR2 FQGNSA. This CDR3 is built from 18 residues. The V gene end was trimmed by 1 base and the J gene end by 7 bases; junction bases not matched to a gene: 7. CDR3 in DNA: TGTGCCAGCAGCTTAGGGGGGACTAGCGGGAGGGCCGGGAACATTCAGTACTTC. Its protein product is CASSLGGTSGRAGNIQYF.

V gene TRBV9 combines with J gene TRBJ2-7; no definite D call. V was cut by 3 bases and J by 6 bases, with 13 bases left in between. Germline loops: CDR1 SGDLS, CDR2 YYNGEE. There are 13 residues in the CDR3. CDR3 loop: CASSARDRAEQYF. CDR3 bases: TGTGCCAGCAGCGCCCGTGACCGAGCCGAGCAGTACTTC.

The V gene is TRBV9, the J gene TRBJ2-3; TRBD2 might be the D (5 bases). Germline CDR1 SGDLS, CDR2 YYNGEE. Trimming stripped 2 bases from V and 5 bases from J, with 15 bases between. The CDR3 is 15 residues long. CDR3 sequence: CASSVSGVRGDTQYF. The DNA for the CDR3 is TGTGCCAGCAGCGTCAGCGGAGTCCGGGGAGATACGCAGTATTTT.

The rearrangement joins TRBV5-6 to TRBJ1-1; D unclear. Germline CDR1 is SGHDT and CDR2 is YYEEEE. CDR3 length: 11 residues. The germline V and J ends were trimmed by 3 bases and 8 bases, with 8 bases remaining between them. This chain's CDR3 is CASSSRTEAFF. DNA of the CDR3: TGTGCCAGCAGCTCGCGGACCGAAGCTTTCTTT.

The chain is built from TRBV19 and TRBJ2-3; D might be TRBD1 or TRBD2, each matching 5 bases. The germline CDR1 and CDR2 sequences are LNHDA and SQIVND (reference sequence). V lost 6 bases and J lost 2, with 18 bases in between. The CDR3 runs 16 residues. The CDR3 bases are TGTGCCAGTAGCCGGGACCGATTACCGCACACAGATACGCAGTATTTT. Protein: CASSRDRLPHTDTQYF.

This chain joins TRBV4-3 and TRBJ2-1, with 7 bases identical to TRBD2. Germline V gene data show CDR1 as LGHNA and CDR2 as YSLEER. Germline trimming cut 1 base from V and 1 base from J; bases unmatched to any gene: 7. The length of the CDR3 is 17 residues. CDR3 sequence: CASSQGVSRESYNEQFF. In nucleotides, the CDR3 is TGCGCCAGCAGCCAAGGGGTTTCGCGGGAGTCCTACAATGAGCAGTTCTTC.

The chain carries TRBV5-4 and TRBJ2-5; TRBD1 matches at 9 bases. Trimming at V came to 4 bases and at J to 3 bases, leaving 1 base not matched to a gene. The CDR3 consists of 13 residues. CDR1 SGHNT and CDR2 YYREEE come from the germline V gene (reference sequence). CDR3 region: CASSRTGEETQYF. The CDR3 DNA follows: TGTGCCAGCAGCCGGACAGGGGAAGAGACCCAGTACTTC.

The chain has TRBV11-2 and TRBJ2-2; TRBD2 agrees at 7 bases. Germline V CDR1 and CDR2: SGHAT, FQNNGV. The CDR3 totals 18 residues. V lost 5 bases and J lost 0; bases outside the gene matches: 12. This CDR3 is CASSHRLASGSNTGELFF. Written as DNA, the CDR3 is TGTGCCAGCAGCCATAGGCTGGCTAGCGGATCGAACACCGGGGAGCTGTTTTTT.

CDR3 DNA sequence: TGTGCCAGCAGCCAGACTAGCGGGAGTCCGGCGTTCTTC. This translates into CASSQTSGSPAFF. The chain joins TRBV7-3 to TRBJ2-1; 12 positions agree with TRBD2. The J segment lost 15 bases and the V segment lost 5 bases, leaving 8 bases of the junction unmatched. The CDR3 has 13 amino acids. Per the germline V gene, CDR1 is SGHTA and CDR2 is FQGTGA.

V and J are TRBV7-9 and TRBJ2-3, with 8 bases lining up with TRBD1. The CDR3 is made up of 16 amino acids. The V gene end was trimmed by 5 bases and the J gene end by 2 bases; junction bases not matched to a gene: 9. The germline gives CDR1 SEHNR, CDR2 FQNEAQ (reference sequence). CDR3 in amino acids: CASSLRGRGTTDTQYF. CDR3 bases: TGTGCCAGCAGCCTCAGGGGGCGCGGGACCACAGATACGCAGTATTTT. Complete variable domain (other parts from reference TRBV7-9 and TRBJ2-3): DTGVSQNPRHKITKRGQNVTFRCDPISEHNRLYWYRQTLGQGPEFLTYFQNEAQLEKSRLLSDRFSAERPKGSFSTLEIQRTEQGDSAMYLCASSLRGRGTTDTQYFGPGTRLTVL.

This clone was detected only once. The CDR3 DNA reads TGCGCCAGCAGCTTGGAGGGGACAGGGACGGGCGAGCAGTACTTC. Protein sequence: CASSLEGTGTGEQYF. The chain joins TRBV5-1 to TRBJ2-7, with 9 bases lining up with TRBD1. This CDR3 has 15 residues. Unmatched junction bases numbered 7, after V lost 0 bases and J lost 6 bases. The germline gives CDR1 SGHRS, CDR2 YFSETQ.

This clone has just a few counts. The CDR3 reads CASSLPRVLNTEAFF. CDR3 DNA sequence: TGTGCCAGCAGCTTACCGCGCGTCCTGAACACTGAAGCTTTCTTT. This chain uses TRBV7-9 with TRBJ1-1; D is unresolved. This CDR3 has 15 amino acids. CDR1 is SEHNR, CDR2 FQNEAQ, per germline (reference sequence). Trimming stripped 2 bases from V and 0 bases from J, with 10 bases between. Full variable domain (missing parts from reference TRBV7-9 and TRBJ1-1): DTGVSQNPRHKITKRGQNVTFRCDPISEHNRLYWYRQTLGQGPEFLTYFQNEAQLEKSRLLSDRFSAERPKGSFSTLEIQRTEQGDSAMYLCASSLPRVLNTEAFFGQGTRLTVV.

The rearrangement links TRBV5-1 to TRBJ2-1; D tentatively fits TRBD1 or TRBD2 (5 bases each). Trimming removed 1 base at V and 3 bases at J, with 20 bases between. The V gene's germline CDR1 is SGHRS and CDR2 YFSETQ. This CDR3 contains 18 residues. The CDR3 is CASSLRGGHLTIYNEQFF. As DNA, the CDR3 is TGCGCCAGCAGCTTGAGGGGCGGGCACCTGACCATCTACAATGAGCAGTTCTTC.

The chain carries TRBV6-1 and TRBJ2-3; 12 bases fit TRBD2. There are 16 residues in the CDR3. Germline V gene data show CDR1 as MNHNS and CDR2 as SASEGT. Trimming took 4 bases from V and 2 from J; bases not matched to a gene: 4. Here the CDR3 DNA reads TGTGCCAGCAGTGGGCGACTAGCGGGAGACACAGATACGCAGTATTTT. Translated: CASSGRLAGDTDTQYF.

CDR3 DNA sequence: TGTGCCAGCAGTTTATCGCAATTAAACTATGGCTACACCTTC. This gives the protein CASSLSQLNYGYTF. This chain uses TRBV28 with TRBJ1-2; D is uncertain. Between the trimmed V and J ends, which lost 1 base and 2 bases, there was a span of 8 bases. The CDR3 spans 14 residues. Germline V gene lookup returns CDR1 MDHEN and CDR2 SYDVKM.

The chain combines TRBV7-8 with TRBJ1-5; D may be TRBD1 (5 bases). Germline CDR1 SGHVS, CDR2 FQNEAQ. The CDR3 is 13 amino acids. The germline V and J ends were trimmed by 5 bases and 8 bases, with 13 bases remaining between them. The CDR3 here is CASSHGGYEPQHF. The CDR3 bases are TGTGCCAGCAGCCACGGGGGGTACGAGCCCCAGCATTTT.

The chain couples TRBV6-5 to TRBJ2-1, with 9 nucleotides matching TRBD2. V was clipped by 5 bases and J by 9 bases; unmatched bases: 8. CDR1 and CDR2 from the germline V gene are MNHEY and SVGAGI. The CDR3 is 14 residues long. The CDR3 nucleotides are TGTGCCAGCAGTGGCCCGGGACTAGCATCTGAGCAGTTCTTC. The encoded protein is CASSGPGLASEQFF.

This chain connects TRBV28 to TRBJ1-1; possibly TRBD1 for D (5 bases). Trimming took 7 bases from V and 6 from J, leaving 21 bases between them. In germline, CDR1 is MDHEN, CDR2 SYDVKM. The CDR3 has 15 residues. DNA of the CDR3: TGTGCCAGCATCGAAAACCGGGGCCGGGGGGCTGAAGCTTTCTTT. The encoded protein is CASIENRGRGAEAFF.

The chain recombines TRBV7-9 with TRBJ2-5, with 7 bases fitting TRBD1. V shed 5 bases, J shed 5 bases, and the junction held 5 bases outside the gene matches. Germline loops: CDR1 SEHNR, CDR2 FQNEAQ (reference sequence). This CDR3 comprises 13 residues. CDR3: CASSPTGVETQYF. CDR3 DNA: TGTGCCAGCAGCCCTACAGGGGTCGAGACCCAGTACTTC.

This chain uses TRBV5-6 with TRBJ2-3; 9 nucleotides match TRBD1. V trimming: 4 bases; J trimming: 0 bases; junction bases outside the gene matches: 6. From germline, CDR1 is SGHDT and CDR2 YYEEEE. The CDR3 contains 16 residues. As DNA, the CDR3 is TGTGCCAGCAGCCAGGCGACAGGGGGAAGCACAGATACGCAGTATTTT. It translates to CASSQATGGSTDTQYF.

The CDR3 nucleotides are TGTGCCAGCAGCTCAGGGAGGAGTGGAAACGAGCAGTACTTC. Amino acid sequence: CASSSGRSGNEQYF. This rearrangement joins TRBV7-3 to TRBJ2-7; D perhaps matches TRBD2 (6 bases). V was shortened by 4 bases and J by 5 bases, with 15 bases between the two germline ends. The CDR3 contains 14 residues. The germline CDR1 and CDR2 sequences are SGHTA and FQGTGA.

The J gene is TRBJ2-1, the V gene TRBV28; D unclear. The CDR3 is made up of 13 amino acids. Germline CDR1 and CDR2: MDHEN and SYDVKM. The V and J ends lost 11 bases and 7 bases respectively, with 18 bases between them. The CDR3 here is CAAESRFPNEQFF. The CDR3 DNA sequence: TGTGCCGCGGAATCACGTTTCCCGAATGAGCAGTTCTTC.

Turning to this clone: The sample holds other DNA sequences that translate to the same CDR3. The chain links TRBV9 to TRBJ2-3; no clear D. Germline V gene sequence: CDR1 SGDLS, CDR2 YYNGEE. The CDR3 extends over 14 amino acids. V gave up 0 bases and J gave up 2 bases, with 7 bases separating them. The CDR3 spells CASSVDGNTDTQYF. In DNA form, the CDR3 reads TGTGCCAGCAGCGTAGACGGAAACACAGATACGCAGTATTTT.

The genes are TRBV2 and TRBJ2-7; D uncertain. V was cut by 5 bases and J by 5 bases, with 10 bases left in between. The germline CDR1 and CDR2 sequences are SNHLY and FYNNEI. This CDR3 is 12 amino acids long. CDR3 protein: CASSQISNEQYF. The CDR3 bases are TGTGCCAGCAGTCAAATCAGCAACGAGCAGTACTTC. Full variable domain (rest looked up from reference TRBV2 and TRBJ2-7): EPEVTQTPSHQVTQMGQEVILRCVPISNHLYFYWYRQILGQKVEFLVSFYNNEISEKSEIFDDQFSVERPDGSNFTLKIRSTKLEDSAMYFCASSQISNEQYFGPGTRLTVT.

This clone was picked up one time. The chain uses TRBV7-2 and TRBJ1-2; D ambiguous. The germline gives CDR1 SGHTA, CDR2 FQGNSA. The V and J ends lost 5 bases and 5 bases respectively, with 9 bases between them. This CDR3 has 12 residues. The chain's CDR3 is CASSARTYGYTF. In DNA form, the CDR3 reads TGTGCCAGCAGCGCAAGAACTTATGGCTACACCTTC.